This T cell receptor beta chain was identified in a study of post-analysis software for immune sequencing data. Study-level results: In patients, about 5 TRBV segments were more frequent than in controls, with TRBV5-6, TRBV5-1 and TRBV20-1 among them.

Each TCR beta cDNA library carried unique molecular identifiers. TCRdb re-derived calls from the PCR reads in MiXCR, one entry per CDR3 protein. Here the sample spans hundreds of thousands of distinct CDR3 sequences, roughly 27% being singletons. Their antigens remain unidentified. The sample was blood. The source is a girl aged 10 to 17 with multiple sclerosis.

The chain uses TRBV19 and TRBJ2-4; possibly TRBD2 for D (5 bases). Germline values: CDR1 LNHDA, CDR2 SQIVND (reference sequence). The CDR3 loop spans 16 amino acids. Trimming left V 10 bases short and J 0 bases short, with 19 bases between. The CDR3, as DNA: TGTGCCACCCGTGGCGAGGGCCGCGGAGCCAAAAACATTCAGTACTTC. This translates into CATRGEGRGAKNIQYF.